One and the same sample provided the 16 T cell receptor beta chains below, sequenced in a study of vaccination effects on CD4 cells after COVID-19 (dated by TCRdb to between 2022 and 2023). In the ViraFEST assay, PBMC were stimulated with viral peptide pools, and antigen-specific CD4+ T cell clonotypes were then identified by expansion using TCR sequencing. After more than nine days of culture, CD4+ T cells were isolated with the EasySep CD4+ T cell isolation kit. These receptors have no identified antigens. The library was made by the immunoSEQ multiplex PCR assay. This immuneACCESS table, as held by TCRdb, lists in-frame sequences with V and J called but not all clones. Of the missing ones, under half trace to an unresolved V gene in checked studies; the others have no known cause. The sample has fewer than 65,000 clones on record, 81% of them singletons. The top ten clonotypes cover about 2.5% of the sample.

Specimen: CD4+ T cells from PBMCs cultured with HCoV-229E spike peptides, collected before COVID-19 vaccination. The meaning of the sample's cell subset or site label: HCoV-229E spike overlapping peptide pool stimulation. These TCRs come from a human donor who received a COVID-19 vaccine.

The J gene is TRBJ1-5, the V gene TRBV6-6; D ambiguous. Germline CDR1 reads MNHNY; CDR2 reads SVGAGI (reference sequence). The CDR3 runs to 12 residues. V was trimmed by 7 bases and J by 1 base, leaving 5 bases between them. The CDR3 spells CASTGSNQPQHF. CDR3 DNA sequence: TGTGCCAGCACGGGCAGCAATCAGCCCCAGCATTTT.

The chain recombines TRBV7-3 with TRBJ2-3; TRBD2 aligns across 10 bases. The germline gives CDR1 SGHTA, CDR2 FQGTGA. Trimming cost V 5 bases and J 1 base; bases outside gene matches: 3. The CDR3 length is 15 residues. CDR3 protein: CASSSGLAGTDTQYF. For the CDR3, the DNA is TGTGCCAGCAGCAGTGGACTAGCGGGCACAGATACGCAGTATTTT.

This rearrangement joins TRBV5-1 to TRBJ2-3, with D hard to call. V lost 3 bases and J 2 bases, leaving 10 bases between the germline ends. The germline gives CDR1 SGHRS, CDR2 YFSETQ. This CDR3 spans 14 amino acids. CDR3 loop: CASSSQYDTDTQYF. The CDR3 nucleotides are TGCGCCAGCAGCTCGCAATACGACACAGATACGCAGTATTTT. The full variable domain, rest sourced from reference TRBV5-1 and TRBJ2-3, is KAGVTQTPRYLIKTRGQQVTLSCSPISGHRSVSWYQQTPGQGLQFLFEYFSETQRNKGNFPGRFSGRQFSNSRSEMNVSTLELGDSALYLCASSSQYDTDTQYFGPGTRLTVL.

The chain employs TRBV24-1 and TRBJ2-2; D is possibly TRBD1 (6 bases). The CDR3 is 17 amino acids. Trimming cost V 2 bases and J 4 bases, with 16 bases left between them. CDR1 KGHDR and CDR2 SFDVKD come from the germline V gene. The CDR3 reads CATSDSGRGSATGELFF. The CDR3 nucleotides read TGTGCCACCAGTGATTCAGGCAGGGGATCGGCCACCGGGGAGCTGTTTTTT.

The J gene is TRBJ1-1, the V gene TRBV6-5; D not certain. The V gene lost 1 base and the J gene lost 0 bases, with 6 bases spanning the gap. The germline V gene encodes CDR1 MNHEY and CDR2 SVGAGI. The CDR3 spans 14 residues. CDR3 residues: CASSYLGLNTEAFF. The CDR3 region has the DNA TGTGCCAGCAGTTACTTAGGGCTGAACACTGAAGCTTTCTTT.

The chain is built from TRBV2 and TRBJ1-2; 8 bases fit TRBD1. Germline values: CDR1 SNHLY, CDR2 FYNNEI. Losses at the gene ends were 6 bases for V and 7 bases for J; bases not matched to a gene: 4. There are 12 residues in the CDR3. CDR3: CASRPQGGGYTF. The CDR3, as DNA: TGTGCCAGCAGGCCACAGGGGGGTGGCTACACCTTC.

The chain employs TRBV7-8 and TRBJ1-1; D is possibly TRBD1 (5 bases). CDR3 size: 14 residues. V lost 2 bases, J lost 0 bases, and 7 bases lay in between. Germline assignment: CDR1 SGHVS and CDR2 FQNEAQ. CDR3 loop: CASSLKGMNTEAFF. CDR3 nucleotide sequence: TGTGCCAGCAGCTTAAAGGGGATGAACACTGAAGCTTTCTTT.

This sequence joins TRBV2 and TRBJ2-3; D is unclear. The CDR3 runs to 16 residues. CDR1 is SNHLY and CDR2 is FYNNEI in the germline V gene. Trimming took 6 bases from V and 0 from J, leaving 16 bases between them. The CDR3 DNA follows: TGTGCCAGCAGGCTGATTGGCCCTTTTAGCACAGATACGCAGTATTTT. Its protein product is CASRLIGPFSTDTQYF.

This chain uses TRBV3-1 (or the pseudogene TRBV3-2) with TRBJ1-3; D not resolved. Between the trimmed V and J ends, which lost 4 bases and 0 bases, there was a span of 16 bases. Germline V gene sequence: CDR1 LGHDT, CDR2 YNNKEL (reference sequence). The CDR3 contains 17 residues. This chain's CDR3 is CASSPAGRFYSGNTIYF. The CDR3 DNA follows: TGTGCCAGCAGCCCGGCGGGCCGGTTCTACTCTGGAAACACCATATATTTT.

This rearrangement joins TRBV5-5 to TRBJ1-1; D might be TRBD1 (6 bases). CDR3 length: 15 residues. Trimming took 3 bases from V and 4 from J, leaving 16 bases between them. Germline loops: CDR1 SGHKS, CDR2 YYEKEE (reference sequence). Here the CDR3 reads CASSWPFGQITEAFF. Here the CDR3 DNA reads TGTGCCAGCAGCTGGCCCTTTGGACAGATCACTGAAGCTTTCTTT.

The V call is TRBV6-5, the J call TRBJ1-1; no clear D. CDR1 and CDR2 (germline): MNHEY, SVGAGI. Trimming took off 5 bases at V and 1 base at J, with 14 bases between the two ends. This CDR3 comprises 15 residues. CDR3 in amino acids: CASSLTRSKNTEAFF. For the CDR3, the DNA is TGTGCCAGCAGTCTCACGAGGTCGAAGAACACTGAAGCTTTCTTT.

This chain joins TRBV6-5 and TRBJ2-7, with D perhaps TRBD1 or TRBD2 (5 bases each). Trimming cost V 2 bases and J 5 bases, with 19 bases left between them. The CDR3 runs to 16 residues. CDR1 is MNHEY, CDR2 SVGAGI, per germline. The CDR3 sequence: CASSYGPEGNRHEQYV. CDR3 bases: TGTGCCAGCAGTTACGGCCCAGAGGGGAATCGTCACGAGCAGTACGTC.

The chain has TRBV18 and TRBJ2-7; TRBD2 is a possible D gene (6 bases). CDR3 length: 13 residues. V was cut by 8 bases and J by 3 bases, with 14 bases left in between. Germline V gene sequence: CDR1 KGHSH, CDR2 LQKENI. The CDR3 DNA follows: TGTGCCAGCGGCGAGTTGCGGGGCTACGAGCAGTACGTC. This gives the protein CASGELRGYEQYV.

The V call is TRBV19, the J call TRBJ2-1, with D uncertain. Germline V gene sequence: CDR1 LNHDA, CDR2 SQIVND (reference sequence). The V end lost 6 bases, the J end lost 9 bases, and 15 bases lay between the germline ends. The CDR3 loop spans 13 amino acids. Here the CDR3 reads CASSSTIEGEQFF. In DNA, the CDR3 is TGTGCCAGTAGCTCAACCATCGAAGGTGAGCAGTTCTTC.

The CDR3 bases are TGTGCCAGTAGTATAGTCGGGGGACAGGGGAAGTTCTTC. Its protein product is CASSIVGGQGKFF. The V call is TRBV19, the J call TRBJ2-1, with 10 bases aligning to TRBD1. The J segment lost 14 bases and the V segment lost 1 base, leaving 5 bases of the junction unmatched. This CDR3 region has 13 residues. Germline V gene data show CDR1 as LNHDA and CDR2 as SQIVND (reference sequence).

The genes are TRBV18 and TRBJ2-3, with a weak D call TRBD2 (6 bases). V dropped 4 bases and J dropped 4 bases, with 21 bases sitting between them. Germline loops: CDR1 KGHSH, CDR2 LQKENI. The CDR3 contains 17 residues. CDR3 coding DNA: TGTGCCAGCTCACTTCCCCGCGGGCGGGGCCTCTCAGATACGCAGTATTTT. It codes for CASSLPRGRGLSDTQYF.